The rows below give T cell receptor beta chains drawn from one sample of a study of blood T cell repertoires in COVID-19. The data were produced by immunoSEQ multiplex PCR, yet TCRdb's version contains in-frame clones alone and is incomplete. The table lists 300,000 or so clones, about nine tenths of them singletons, with 1% in the top ten. The sample was peripheral blood. The receptors derive from a man aged 45-65 years with active or convalescent COVID-19. CDR3s include the opening cysteine and the closing phenylalanine or tryptophan. D genes are given only for firm matches. Where a row states a size, it is once, few, many or the class of an expanded clone; other rows omit it.

v_gene	abundance	j_gene	d_gene	CDR3aa	CDR3nt
TRBV10-3	NA	TRBJ1-2	NA	CAIRPQDSNYGYTF	TGTGCCATCAGACCCCAGGACAGCAACTATGGCTACACCTTC
TRBV30	NA	TRBJ1-2	TRBD1	CAWRTRDSRYGYTF	TGTGCCTGGAGGACCCGGGACAGCCGATATGGCTACACCTTC
TRBV2	NA	TRBJ1-1	NA	CASRENRAGGTEAFF	TGTGCCAGCAGGGAAAACCGGGCCGGGGGAACTGAAGCTTTCTTT
TRBV9	NA	TRBJ2-1	NA	CASSVDGGSEQFF	TGTGCCAGCAGCGTAGACGGAGGGTCTGAGCAGTTCTTC
TRBV7-2	NA	TRBJ2-7	NA	CASSLARAYEQYF	TGTGCCAGCAGCTTAGCTAGAGCCTACGAGCAGTACTTC
TRBV9	NA	TRBJ1-1	NA	CASSVAGSNTEAFF	TGTGCCAGCAGCGTAGCAGGTTCCAACACTGAAGCTTTCTTT
TRBV2	few	TRBJ1-4	TRBD1	CASSTGGRVEKLFF	TGTGCCAGCAGCACAGGGGGCAGGGTTGAAAAACTGTTTTTT
TRBV7-9	NA	TRBJ2-2	TRBD1	CASRQGNTGELFF	TGTGCCAGCCGACAGGGTAACACCGGGGAGCTGTTTTTT
TRBV28	NA	TRBJ1-1	NA	CASSWLGSEAFF	TGTGCCAGCTCCTGGCTAGGCTCTGAAGCTTTCTTT
TRBV11-3	NA	TRBJ2-1	NA	CASSLEGASYNEQFF	TGTGCCAGCAGCTTAGAGGGGGCTTCCTACAATGAGCAGTTCTTC
TRBV4-2	NA	TRBJ1-1	TRBD1	CASSQLSPGQGSTEAFF	TGTGCCAGCAGCCAACTGTCTCCGGGACAGGGAAGCACTGAAGCTTTCTTT
TRBV3-1/TRBV3-2	once	TRBJ1-1	NA	CASSSRVGTEAFF	TGTGCCAGCAGCTCCAGGGTTGGCACTGAAGCTTTCTTT
TRBV5-4	NA	TRBJ2-1	TRBD1	CASSAWDSYSEQFF	TGTGCCAGCAGCGCCTGGGACAGCTACAGTGAGCAGTTCTTC
TRBV27	NA	TRBJ2-7	NA	CASRDPGDPFGREQYF	TGTGCCAGCAGGGATCCAGGGGATCCCTTCGGTCGGGAGCAGTACTTC
TRBV2	NA	TRBJ1-1	TRBD1	CASSSGQGSTEAFF	TGTGCCAGCAGCTCGGGACAGGGGTCGACTGAAGCTTTCTTT
TRBV15	NA	TRBJ1-1	NA	CATSRGGAGGNTEAFF	TGTGCCACCAGCAGAGGCGGGGCTGGCGGGAACACTGAAGCTTTCTTT
TRBV5-1	NA	TRBJ2-1	TRBD2	CASSSGLGSNEQFF	TGCGCCAGCAGCTCGGGACTAGGGAGCAATGAGCAGTTCTTC
TRBV4-1	NA	TRBJ2-1	TRBD2	CASSPGRGPVVNEQFF	TGCGCCAGCAGCCCAGGGAGGGGACCTGTTGTCAATGAGCAGTTCTTC
TRBV28	NA	TRBJ1-1	NA	CASSSRENTEAFF	TGTGCCAGCAGTTCCAGGGAGAACACTGAAGCTTTCTTT
TRBV4-1	NA	TRBJ2-7	TRBD1	CASSQTGLYEQYF	TGCGCCAGCAGCCAGACAGGGCTCTACGAGCAGTACTTC
TRBV7-8	few	TRBJ2-7	NA	CASSLWGTPDYEQYF	TGTGCCAGCAGCCTATGGGGGACTCCTGACTACGAGCAGTACTTC
TRBV6-6	NA	TRBJ1-5	TRBD1	CASRPTGGAFQPQHF	TGTGCCAGCAGACCTACAGGGGGCGCGTTCCAGCCCCAGCATTTT
TRBV9	NA	TRBJ2-5	NA	CASSVASGSPQETQYF	TGTGCCAGCAGCGTAGCTTCAGGCAGCCCCCAAGAGACCCAGTACTTC
TRBV24-1	NA	TRBJ1-6	NA	CATSEGHGNSPLHF	TGTGCCACCAGCGAGGGACACGGCAATTCACCCCTCCACTTT
TRBV9	NA	TRBJ2-1	NA	CASSVDAPKSTGNEQFF	TGTGCCAGCAGCGTAGACGCCCCAAAGTCGACGGGCAATGAGCAGTTCTTC
TRBV10-3	NA	TRBJ1-3	NA	CAISLQGPPVNSGNTIYF	TGTGCCATCAGCCTACAGGGTCCGCCCGTCAACTCTGGAAACACCATATATTTT
TRBV11-2	NA	TRBJ1-4	TRBD1	CASSLLGQGRNEKLFF	TGTGCCAGCAGCTTACTCGGACAGGGCCGAAATGAAAAACTGTTTTTT
TRBV6-5	NA	TRBJ1-4	NA	CASSMTATTNEKLFF	TGTGCCAGCAGTATGACAGCGACAACTAATGAAAAACTGTTTTTT
TRBV28	few	TRBJ1-1	TRBD1	CASSAQSGGLGNTEAFF	TGTGCCAGCAGCGCACAATCAGGGGGGCTAGGGAACACTGAAGCTTTCTTT
TRBV18	NA	TRBJ2-1	NA	CASSPLAEQFF	TGTGCCAGCTCACCTCTAGCGGAGCAGTTCTTC
TRBV10-1	NA	TRBJ2-1	TRBD2	CATSSGRGYNEQFF	TGCGCCACCTCTAGCGGGAGGGGATACAATGAGCAGTTCTTC
TRBV7-3	once	TRBJ2-7	NA	CASSLEAGLEQYF	TGTGCCAGCAGCTTAGAGGCGGGCTTGGAACAGTACTTC
TRBV11-2	NA	TRBJ1-6	TRBD1	CASSRNRGSGSPLHF	TGTGCCAGCAGCCGTAACAGGGGGTCGGGTTCACCCCTCCACTTT
TRBV12-3/TRBV12-4	once	TRBJ1-3	NA	CAILSGNTIYF	TGTGCCATCCTCTCTGGAAACACCATATATTTT
TRBV28	NA	TRBJ1-4	NA	CASSQDRRKLFF	TGTGCCAGCAGTCAAGACAGGAGGAAACTGTTTTTT
TRBV13	NA	TRBJ2-3	TRBD2	CASSLKAGGTDTQYF	TGTGCCAGCAGCTTAAAAGCGGGGGGCACAGATACGCAGTATTTT
TRBV28	NA	TRBJ1-2	TRBD1	CASSRQGAYGYTF	TGTGCCAGCAGTAGACAGGGGGCTTATGGCTACACCTTC
TRBV14	NA	TRBJ2-3	NA	CASSQEGLARRHF	TGTGCCAGCAGCCAAGAGGGCCTAGCCCGGCGGCATTTT
TRBV7-6	NA	TRBJ1-2	TRBD1	CASSLAGPRDRGLNYGYTF	TGTGCCAGCAGCTTAGCAGGTCCCCGGGACAGGGGGCTAAACTATGGCTACACCTTC
TRBV4-2	once	TRBJ2-1	TRBD2	CASSQDGSGPQFF	TGTGCCAGCAGCCAAGATGGTAGCGGGCCCCAGTTCTTC
TRBV5-1	NA	TRBJ1-2	NA	CASSLRQAEANYGYTF	TGCGCCAGCAGCCTCCGACAGGCAGAGGCTAACTATGGCTACACCTTC
TRBV28	NA	TRBJ2-7	TRBD2	CASTGAGGTVIYEQYF	TGTGCCAGCACCGGGGCGGGAGGGACGGTAATCTACGAGCAGTACTTC
TRBV5-6	NA	TRBJ2-2	NA	CASSPTSTGELFF	TGTGCCAGCAGCCCGACTAGTACCGGGGAGCTGTTTTTT
TRBV18	NA	TRBJ1-3	NA	CASSPVEGSGNTIYF	TGTGCCAGCTCACCTGTGGAGGGCTCTGGAAACACCATATATTTT
TRBV28	NA	TRBJ1-1	NA	CASSLAGEAFF	TGTGCCAGCAGTTTGGCGGGGGAAGCTTTCTTT
TRBV18	few	TRBJ1-2	NA	CASSPSGNNNYGYTF	TGTGCCAGCTCACCATCAGGGAACAATAACTATGGCTACACCTTC
TRBV2	many	TRBJ2-7	TRBD1	CASKIRQGASGEQYF	TGTGCCAGCAAGATAAGACAGGGGGCGAGTGGCGAGCAGTACTTC
TRBV6-6	NA	TRBJ1-5	NA	CASSYSPGVSNQPQHF	TGTGCCAGCAGTTACTCGCCGGGTGTTAGCAATCAGCCCCAGCATTTT
TRBV21-1	NA	TRBJ2-2	NA	CASSPRGDGTGDTGELFF	TGTGCCAGCAGCCCCAGAGGGGACGGGACAGGGGACACCGGGGAGCTGTTTTTT
TRBV18	NA	TRBJ2-1	NA	CASSPVLVNEQFF	TGTGCCAGCTCACCAGTACTAGTCAATGAGCAGTTCTTC